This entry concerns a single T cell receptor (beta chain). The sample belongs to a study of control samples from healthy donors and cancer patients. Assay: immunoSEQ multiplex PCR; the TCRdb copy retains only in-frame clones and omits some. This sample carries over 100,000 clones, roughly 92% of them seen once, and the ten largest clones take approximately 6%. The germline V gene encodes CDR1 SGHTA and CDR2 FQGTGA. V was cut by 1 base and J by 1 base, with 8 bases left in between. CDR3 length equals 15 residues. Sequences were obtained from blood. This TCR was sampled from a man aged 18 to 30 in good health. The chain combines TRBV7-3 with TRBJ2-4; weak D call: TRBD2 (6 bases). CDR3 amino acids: CASSLRAGAKNIQYF. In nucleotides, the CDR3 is TGTGCCAGCAGCTTAAGGGCGGGGGCCAAAAACATTCAGTACTTC.